The rows below give T cell receptor beta chains drawn from one sample of a study of blood T cell repertoires in COVID-19. Sequencing was performed with immunoSEQ multiplex PCR; in TCRdb, only in-frame clones are kept and a portion is missing. The data hold some 150,000 clones, with 80% observed a single time. The sequenced sample was peripheral blood. The origin of the receptors is a man aged 60 to 69 with active or convalescent COVID-19. CDR3s include the opening cysteine and the closing phenylalanine or tryptophan. The D gene is left open where the match is weak. Not all rows give a size; the values are once, few, many and, for expanded clones, a class.

>TRBV7-2|.|TRBJ2-5|.|13
TGTGCCAGCAGCTTTAGTTCCCAGGGGACCCAGTACTTC
CASSFSSQGTQYF
>TRBV5-4|.|TRBJ1-4|.|15
TGTGCCAGCAACAACCGGGGGGGTGATCGTGAAAAACTGTTTTTT
CASNNRGGDREKLFF
>TRBV19|.|TRBJ2-7|TRBD1|15
TGTGCCAGTAGTACCCGGACAGGGGGAACCTACGAGCAGTACTTC
CASSTRTGGTYEQYF
>TRBV3-1/TRBV3-2|few|TRBJ1-1|.|15
TGTGCCAGCAGCCATCCGTACGGGGGGTCCACTGAAGCTTTCTTT
CASSHPYGGSTEAFF
>TRBV7-9|many|TRBJ2-1|.|15
TGTGCCAGCAGGTCGTTTAGCGCCCTCTACAATGAGCAGTTCTTC
CASRSFSALYNEQFF
>TRBV5-6|few|TRBJ2-5|.|14
TGTGCCAGCAGCTTGAGCGAACTCCCAGAGACCCAGTACTTC
CASSLSELPETQYF
>TRBV5-5|.|TRBJ1-5|.|13
TGTGCCAGCAGCTCCGGACAGCTCGAGTCCCAGCATTTT
CASSSGQLESQHF
>TRBV5-1|.|TRBJ1-1|.|15
TGCGCCAGCAGCTTGGGGGCAGGGGTGAACACTGAAGCTTTCTTT
CASSLGAGVNTEAFF
>TRBV4-3|.|TRBJ2-1|.|15
TGCGCCAGCAGCCAAGACCCGGAGGGCCACAATGAGCAGTTCTTC
CASSQDPEGHNEQFF
>TRBV7-3|.|TRBJ2-1|.|13
TGTGCCAGCAGCTTAGCTAGCAGCAATGAGCAGTTCTTC
CASSLASSNEQFF
>TRBV19|few|TRBJ1-5|TRBD1|16
TGTGCCAGTAGTTCGGATGGGGACAGGGCGGTGGAGCCCCAGCATTTT
CASSSDGDRAVEPQHF
>TRBV18|once|TRBJ2-4|.|12
TGTGCCAGCTCACTAGACGAGGGCCCTCAGTACTTC
CASSLDEGPQYF
>TRBV18|.|TRBJ1-1|TRBD1|15
TGTGCCAGCTCTTTGGGACAGGGGGTTCTCACTGAAGCTTTCTTT
CASSLGQGVLTEAFF
>TRBV18|.|TRBJ2-2|.|14
TGTGCCAGCTCATCCGTGGGGGGCACCGGGGAGCTGTTTTTT
CASSSVGGTGELFF
>TRBV7-2|once|TRBJ2-7|TRBD1|14
TGTGCCAGCAGCGCGGACAGGATTACCTACGAGCAGTACTTC
CASSADRITYEQYF
>TRBV4-3|.|TRBJ2-3|TRBD2|18
TGCGCCAGCAGCCAAGACCTAGCGGGAGGCGTATACGCAGATACGCAGTATTTT
CASSQDLAGGVYADTQYF
>TRBV27|few|TRBJ1-2|TRBD1|16
TGTGCCAGCAGTAACCGTTTCACAGGGGGCGCGGGAGGCTACACCTTC
CASSNRFTGGAGGYTF
>TRBV27|once|TRBJ1-2|.|12
TGTGCCAGCAGTTTGCGGGGAAGTGGCTACACCTTC
CASSLRGSGYTF
>TRBV19|.|TRBJ2-1|TRBD1|16
TGTGCCAGTAGTATAAGGGCGACAGGGGGCCTAGATGAGCAGTTCTTC
CASSIRATGGLDEQFF
>TRBV28|.|TRBJ1-2|TRBD1|15
TGTGCCAGCGGCCGGGACAGGGGCCATAACTATGGCTACACCTTC
CASGRDRGHNYGYTF
>TRBV5-1|.|TRBJ2-7|TRBD1|14
TGCGCCAGCAGCCCACGAGGCAGGGGGTACGAGCAGTACTTC
CASSPRGRGYEQYF
>TRBV3-1/TRBV3-2|.|TRBJ1-1|TRBD1|13
TGTGCCAGCAGCCCCGGACAGGGATTGGGAGCTTTCTTT
CASSPGQGLGAFF
>TRBV18|.|TRBJ2-5|TRBD2|15
TGTGCCAGCTCACCACCTAGCGGGAGCCCAGAGACCCAGTACTTC
CASSPPSGSPETQYF
>TRBV21-1|few|TRBJ1-5|.|14
TGTGCCAGCAGCAAACCGTCGTTTCTGAGGTCCCAGCATTTT
CASSKPSFLRSQHF
>TRBV7-9|.|TRBJ1-4|TRBD1|19
TGTGCCAGCAGCTTAGTTCCCCTTGGGGCGACAGGGCAAGGGGAAAAACTGTTTTTT
CASSLVPLGATGQGEKLFF
>TRBV18|.|TRBJ2-7|.|15
TGTGCCAGCTCACCTCCCGGGACAAAGACCTACGAGCAGTACTTC
CASSPPGTKTYEQYF
>TRBV7-8|.|TRBJ1-5|TRBD1|15
TGTGCCAGCACCCGAGGGACAGGCCGCAATCAGCCCCAGCATTTT
CASTRGTGRNQPQHF
>TRBV6-5|.|TRBJ2-1|TRBD2|13
TGTGCCAGCAACGAGCGGGGCTACAATGAGCAGTTCTTC
CASNERGYNEQFF
>TRBV18|.|TRBJ2-6|.|14
TGTGCCAGCTCAAGACACTCTGGGGCCAACGTCCTGACTTTC
CASSRHSGANVLTF
>TRBV4-1|.|TRBJ2-7|TRBD1|12
TGCGCCAGCAGCCAAGAGTGGGACAGGCCAGACTTC
CASSQEWDRPDF
>TRBV5-1|.|TRBJ2-1|TRBD2|16
TGCGCCAGCAGCTTGGCTAAGACGCGGGGGAAGGATGAGCAGTTCTTC
CASSLAKTRGKDEQFF
>TRBV6-4|many|TRBJ2-7|.|15
TGTGCCAGCAGTTACGGGTCTCAGAATTCTTACGAGCAGTACTTC
CASSYGSQNSYEQYF
>TRBV28|.|TRBJ2-3|.|17
TGTGCCAGCAGCCCTTCGGCCAGGGGATGGAGAACAGATACGCAGTATTTT
CASSPSARGWRTDTQYF